These T cell receptor beta chains were read from a single sample in a study of T-cell memory formation after mild COVID-19. TCRdb ran MiXCR on the 5' RACE reads and lists one entry per CDR3 protein. The table has about 410,000 distinct CDR3 sequences, about 20% seen once; the top ten hold about a fifth. The source material was PBMCs or a T cell subset sorted from them (not recorded which). The receptors shown here come from a man younger than 30 who had mild COVID-19 (a few samples of this study predate the infection). Cell type and time point are not known. Both conserved end residues are part of each CDR3. Fields, in order: CDR3 protein, CDR3 DNA, clone size, V gene, J gene, D gene. A D gene is named only where the DNA matches it firmly. Part of the rows lack a size; the others show once, few, many or a class for expanded clones.

CDR3aa: CASSLRPLFSNEQFF
CDR3nt: TGTGCCAGCAGCTTACGGCCCCTCTTTAGCAATGAGCAGTTCTTC
abundance: few
v_gene: TRBV7-2
j_gene: TRBJ2-1
d_gene: .

CDR3aa: CASSDSTMNTEAFF
CDR3nt: TGTGCCAGCTCAGACAGTACTATGAACACTGAAGCTTTCTTT
abundance: .
v_gene: TRBV18
j_gene: TRBJ1-1
d_gene: .

CDR3aa: CASSPTTYEQYF
CDR3nt: TGTGCCAGCAGTCCAACGACCTACGAGCAGTACTTC
abundance: few
v_gene: TRBV6-2/TRBV6-3
j_gene: TRBJ2-7
d_gene: .

CDR3aa: CASSSLGGVETQYF
CDR3nt: TGTGCCAGCAGCTCCCTAGGGGGCGTAGAGACCCAGTACTTC
abundance: many
v_gene: TRBV7-9
j_gene: TRBJ2-5
d_gene: TRBD1

CDR3aa: CASSGGGPIPETQYF
CDR3nt: TGTGCCAGCAGTGGGGGGGGGCCGATCCCAGAGACCCAGTACTTC
abundance: .
v_gene: TRBV12-3/TRBV12-4
j_gene: TRBJ2-5
d_gene: .

CDR3aa: CASSPAAGNNSPLHF
CDR3nt: TGCGCCAGCAGCCCCGCAGCGGGTAATAATTCACCCCTCCACTTT
abundance: .
v_gene: TRBV4-1
j_gene: TRBJ1-6
d_gene: .

CDR3aa: CASSLGPGYGYTF
CDR3nt: TGCGCCAGCAGCTTGGGCCCAGGATATGGCTACACCTTC
abundance: few
v_gene: TRBV5-1
j_gene: TRBJ1-2
d_gene: .

CDR3aa: CASSYSGTGIPGELFF
CDR3nt: TGTGCCAGCAGTTACAGCGGGACAGGGATTCCCGGGGAGCTGTTTTTT
abundance: few
v_gene: TRBV6-5
j_gene: TRBJ2-2
d_gene: TRBD1

CDR3aa: CASPPAAQGNQPQHF
CDR3nt: TGTGCCAGCCCCCCGGCGGCACAGGGGAATCAGCCCCAGCATTTT
abundance: .
v_gene: TRBV14
j_gene: TRBJ1-5
d_gene: TRBD1

CDR3aa: CAITPGPGDTEAFF
CDR3nt: TGTGCCATCACCCCAGGACCAGGGGACACTGAAGCTTTCTTT
abundance: many
v_gene: TRBV10-3
j_gene: TRBJ1-1
d_gene: .

CDR3aa: CASSTDSGGAGEQFF
CDR3nt: TGTGCCAGCAGCACAGACAGCGGGGGGGCCGGTGAGCAGTTCTTC
abundance: few
v_gene: TRBV7-6
j_gene: TRBJ2-1
d_gene: TRBD2

CDR3aa: CASSVQGNEAFF
CDR3nt: TGTGCCAGCAGCGTGCAGGGGAATGAAGCTTTCTTT
abundance: few
v_gene: TRBV12-3/TRBV12-4
j_gene: TRBJ1-1
d_gene: .

CDR3aa: CASSSGAKEELFF
CDR3nt: TGCGCCAGCAGCTCCGGGGCAAAGGAGGAGCTGTTTTTT
abundance: few
v_gene: TRBV5-1
j_gene: TRBJ2-2
d_gene: .

CDR3aa: CSAVARVNEQFF
CDR3nt: TGCAGTGCTGTCGCCCGGGTCAATGAGCAGTTCTTC
abundance: .
v_gene: TRBV20-1
j_gene: TRBJ2-1
d_gene: .

CDR3aa: CASSTRRSQGRGHYEAFF
CDR3nt: TGTGCCAGCAGCACCAGGAGGTCGCAGGGCAGGGGGCACTATGAAGCTTTCTTT
abundance: few
v_gene: TRBV21-1
j_gene: TRBJ1-1
d_gene: .

CDR3aa: CASSRLQGRTDTQYF
CDR3nt: TGTGCCAGCTCACGTCTACAAGGGCGAACAGATACGCAGTATTTT
abundance: .
v_gene: TRBV18
j_gene: TRBJ2-3
d_gene: .

CDR3aa: CASSLDALVETQYF
CDR3nt: TGTGCCAGCAGCTTAGATGCGCTAGTCGAGACCCAGTACTTC
abundance: many
v_gene: TRBV7-8
j_gene: TRBJ2-5
d_gene: .

CDR3aa: CSARDRRGPVTQYF
CDR3nt: TGCAGTGCTAGAGATCGCCGGGGTCCCGTTACGCAGTATTTT
abundance: .
v_gene: TRBV20-1
j_gene: TRBJ2-3
d_gene: .